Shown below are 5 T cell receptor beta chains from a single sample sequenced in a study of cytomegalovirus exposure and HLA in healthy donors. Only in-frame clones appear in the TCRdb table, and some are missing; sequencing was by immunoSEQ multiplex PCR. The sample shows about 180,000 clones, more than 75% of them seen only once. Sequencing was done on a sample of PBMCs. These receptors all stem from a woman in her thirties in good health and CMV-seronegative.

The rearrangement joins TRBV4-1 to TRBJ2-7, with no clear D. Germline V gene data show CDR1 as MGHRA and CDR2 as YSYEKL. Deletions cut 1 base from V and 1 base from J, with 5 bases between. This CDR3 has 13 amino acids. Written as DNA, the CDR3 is TGCGCCAGCAGCCAAGTCCAGTCCTACGAGCAGTACTTC. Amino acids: CASSQVQSYEQYF.

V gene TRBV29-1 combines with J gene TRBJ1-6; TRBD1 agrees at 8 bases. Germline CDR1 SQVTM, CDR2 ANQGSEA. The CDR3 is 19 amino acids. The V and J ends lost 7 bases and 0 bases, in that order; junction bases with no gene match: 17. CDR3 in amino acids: CSDGQGGPINRSYNSPLHF. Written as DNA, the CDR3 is TGCAGCGACGGACAGGGAGGTCCTATAAACCGCTCCTATAATTCACCCCTCCACTTT.

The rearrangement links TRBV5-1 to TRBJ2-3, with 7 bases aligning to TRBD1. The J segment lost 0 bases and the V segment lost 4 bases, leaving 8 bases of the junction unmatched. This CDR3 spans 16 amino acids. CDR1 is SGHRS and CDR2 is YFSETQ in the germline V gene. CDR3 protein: CASSAGTALSTDTQYF. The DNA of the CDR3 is TGCGCCAGCAGCGCCGGGACAGCCCTTAGCACAGATACGCAGTATTTT.

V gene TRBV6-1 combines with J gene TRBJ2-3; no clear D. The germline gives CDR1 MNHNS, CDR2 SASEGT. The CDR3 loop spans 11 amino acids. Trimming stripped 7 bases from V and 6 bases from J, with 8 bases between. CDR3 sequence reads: CASTQTDTQYF. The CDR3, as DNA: TGTGCCAGCACCCAGACTGATACGCAGTATTTT.

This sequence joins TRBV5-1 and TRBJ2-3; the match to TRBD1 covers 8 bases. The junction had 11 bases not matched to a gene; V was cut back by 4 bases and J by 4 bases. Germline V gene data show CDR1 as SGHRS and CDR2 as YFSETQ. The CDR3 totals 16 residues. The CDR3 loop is CASSPSAGQGPDTQYF. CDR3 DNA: TGCGCCAGCAGCCCCTCGGCTGGACAGGGTCCAGATACGCAGTATTTT.